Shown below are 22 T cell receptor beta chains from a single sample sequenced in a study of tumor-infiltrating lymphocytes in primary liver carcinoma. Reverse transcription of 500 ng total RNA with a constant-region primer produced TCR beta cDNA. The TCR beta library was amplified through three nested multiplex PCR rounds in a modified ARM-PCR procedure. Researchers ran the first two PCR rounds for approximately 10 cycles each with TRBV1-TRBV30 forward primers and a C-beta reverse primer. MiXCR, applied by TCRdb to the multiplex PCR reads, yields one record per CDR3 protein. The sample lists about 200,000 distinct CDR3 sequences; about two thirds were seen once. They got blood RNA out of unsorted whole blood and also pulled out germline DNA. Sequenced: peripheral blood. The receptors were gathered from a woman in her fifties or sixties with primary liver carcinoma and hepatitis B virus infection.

The CDR3 here is CASSLAPWGAAGGPLNEQFF. CDR3 DNA: TGTGCCAGCAGCTTAGCGCCGTGGGGGGCAGCGGGAGGTCCTCTTAATGAGCAGTTCTTC. This chain connects TRBV11-1 to TRBJ2-1; 9 bases match TRBD2. V was clipped by 0 bases and J by 7 bases; unmatched bases: 19. Germline V CDR1 and CDR2: SGHAT, FQDESV (reference sequence). This CDR3 region has 20 residues.

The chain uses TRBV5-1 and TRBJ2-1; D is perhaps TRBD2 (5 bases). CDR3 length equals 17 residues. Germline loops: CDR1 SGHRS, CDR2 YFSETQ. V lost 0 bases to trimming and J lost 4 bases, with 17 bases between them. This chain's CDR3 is CASSLGALGWTYNEQFF. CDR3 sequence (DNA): TGCGCCAGCAGCTTGGGAGCCCTGGGATGGACTTACAATGAGCAGTTCTTC.

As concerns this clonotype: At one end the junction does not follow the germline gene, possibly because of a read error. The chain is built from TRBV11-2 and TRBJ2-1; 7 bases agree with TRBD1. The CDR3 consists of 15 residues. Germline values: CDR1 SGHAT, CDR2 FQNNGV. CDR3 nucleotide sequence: TGTACCAGCAGTTTCTACAGGGGAAAAGGCAATGAGCAGTTCTTC. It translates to CTSSFYRGKGNEQFF.

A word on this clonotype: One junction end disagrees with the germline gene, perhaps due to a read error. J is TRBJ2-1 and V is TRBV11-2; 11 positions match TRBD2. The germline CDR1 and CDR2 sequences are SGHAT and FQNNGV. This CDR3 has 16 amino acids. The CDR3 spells CASGFTGTSGNNEQFF. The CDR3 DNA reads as TGTGCCAGCGGCTTCACCGGGACTAGCGGTAACAATGAGCAGTTCTTC.

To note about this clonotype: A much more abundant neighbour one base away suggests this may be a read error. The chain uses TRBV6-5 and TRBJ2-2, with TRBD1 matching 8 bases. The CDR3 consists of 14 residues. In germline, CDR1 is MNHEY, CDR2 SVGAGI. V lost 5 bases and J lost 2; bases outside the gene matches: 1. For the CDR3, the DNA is TGTGCCAGCAGTGACAGGGGAAACACCGGGGAGCTGTTTTTT. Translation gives CASSDRGNTGELFF.

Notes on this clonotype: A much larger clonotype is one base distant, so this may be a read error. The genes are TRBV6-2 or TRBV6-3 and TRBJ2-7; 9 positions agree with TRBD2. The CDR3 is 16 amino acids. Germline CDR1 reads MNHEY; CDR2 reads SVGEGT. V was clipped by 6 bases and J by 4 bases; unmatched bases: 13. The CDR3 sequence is CASRTYQLGLAYEQYF. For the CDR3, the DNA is TGTGCCAGCAGAACCTACCAACTGGGACTAGCTTACGAGCAGTACTTC.

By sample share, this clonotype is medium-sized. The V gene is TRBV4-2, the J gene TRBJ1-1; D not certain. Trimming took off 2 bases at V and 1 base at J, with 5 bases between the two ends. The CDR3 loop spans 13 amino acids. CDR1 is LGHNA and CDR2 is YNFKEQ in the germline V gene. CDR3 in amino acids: CASSQFENTEAFF. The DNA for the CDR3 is TGTGCCAGCAGCCAATTTGAGAACACTGAAGCTTTCTTT.

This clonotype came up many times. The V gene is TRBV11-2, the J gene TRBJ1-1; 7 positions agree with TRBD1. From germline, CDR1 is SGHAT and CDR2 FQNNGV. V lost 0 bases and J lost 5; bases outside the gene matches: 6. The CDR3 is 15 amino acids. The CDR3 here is CASSLDPTGLTEAFF. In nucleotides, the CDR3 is TGTGCCAGCAGCTTAGACCCGACAGGGCTAACTGAAGCTTTCTTT. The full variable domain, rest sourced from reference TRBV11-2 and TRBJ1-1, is EAGVAQSPRYKIIEKRQSVAFWCNPISGHATLYWYQQILGQGPKLLIQFQNNGVVDDSQLPKDRFSAERLKGVDSTLKIQPAKLEDSAVYLCASSLDPTGLTEAFFGQGTRLTVV.

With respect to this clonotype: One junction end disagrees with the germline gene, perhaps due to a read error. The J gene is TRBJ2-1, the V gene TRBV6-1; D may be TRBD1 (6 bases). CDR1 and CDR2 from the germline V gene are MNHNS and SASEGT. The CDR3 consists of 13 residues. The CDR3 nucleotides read TGTGCCTGCAGTGAAAGGGGGAACCATGAGCAGTTCTTC. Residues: CACSERGNHEQFF.

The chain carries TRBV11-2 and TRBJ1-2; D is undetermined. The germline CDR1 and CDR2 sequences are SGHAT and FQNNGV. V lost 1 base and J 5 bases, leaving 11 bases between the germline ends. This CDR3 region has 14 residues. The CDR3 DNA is TGTGCCAGCAGCTTAGTAGCCTCGGTTTATGGCTACACCTTC. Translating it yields CASSLVASVYGYTF. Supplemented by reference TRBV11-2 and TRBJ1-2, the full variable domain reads EAGVAQSPRYKIIEKRQSVAFWCNPISGHATLYWYQQILGQGPKLLIQFQNNGVVDDSQLPKDRFSAERLKGVDSTLKIQPAKLEDSAVYLCASSLVASVYGYTFGSGTRLTVV.

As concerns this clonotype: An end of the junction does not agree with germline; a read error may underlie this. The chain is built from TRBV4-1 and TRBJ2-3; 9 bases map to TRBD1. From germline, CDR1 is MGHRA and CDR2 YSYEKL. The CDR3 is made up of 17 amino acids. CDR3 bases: TGCGCCAGCAGCCAGGATCCCTACAGGGGGCGAGCGGATACGGAGTATTTT. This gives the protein CASSQDPYRGRADTEYF.

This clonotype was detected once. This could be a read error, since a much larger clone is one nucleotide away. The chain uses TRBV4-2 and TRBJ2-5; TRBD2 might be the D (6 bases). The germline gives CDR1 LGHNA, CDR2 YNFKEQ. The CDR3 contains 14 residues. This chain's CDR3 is CARSHGGVRETQYF. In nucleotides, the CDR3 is TGTGCCAGAAGCCACGGCGGGGTGCGGGAGACCCAGTACTTC.

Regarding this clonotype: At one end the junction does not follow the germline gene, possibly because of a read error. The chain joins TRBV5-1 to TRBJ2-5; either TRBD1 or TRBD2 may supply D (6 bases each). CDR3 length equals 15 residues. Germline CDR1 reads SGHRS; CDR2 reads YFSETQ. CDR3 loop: CTSSPSATDRETQYF. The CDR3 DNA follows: TGCACCAGCAGCCCTAGCGCGACTGACAGGGAGACCCAGTACTTC.

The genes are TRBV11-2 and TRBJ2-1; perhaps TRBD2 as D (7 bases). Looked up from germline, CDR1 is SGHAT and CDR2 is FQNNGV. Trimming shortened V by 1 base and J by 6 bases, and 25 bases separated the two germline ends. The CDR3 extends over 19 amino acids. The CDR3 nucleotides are TGTGCCAGCAGCTTAGCGCCCAGTATGACTAGCCTAGGGGGCAATGAGCAGTTCTTC. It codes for CASSLAPSMTSLGGNEQFF.

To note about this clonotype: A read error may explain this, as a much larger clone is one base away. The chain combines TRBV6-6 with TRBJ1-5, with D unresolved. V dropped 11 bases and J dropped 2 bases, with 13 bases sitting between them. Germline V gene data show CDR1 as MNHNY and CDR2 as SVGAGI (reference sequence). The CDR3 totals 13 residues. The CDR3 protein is CACIRRRNQPQHF. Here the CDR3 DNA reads TGTGCCTGCATCCGAAGACGCAATCAGCCCCAGCATTTT.

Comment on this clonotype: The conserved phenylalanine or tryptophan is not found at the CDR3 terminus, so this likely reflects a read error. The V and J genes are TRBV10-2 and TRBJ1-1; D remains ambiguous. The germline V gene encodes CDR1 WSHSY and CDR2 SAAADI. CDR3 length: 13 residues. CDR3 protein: CASSEMIVTEAFY. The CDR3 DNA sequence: TGCGCCAGCAGTGAGATGATCGTCACTGAGGCTTTCTAT.

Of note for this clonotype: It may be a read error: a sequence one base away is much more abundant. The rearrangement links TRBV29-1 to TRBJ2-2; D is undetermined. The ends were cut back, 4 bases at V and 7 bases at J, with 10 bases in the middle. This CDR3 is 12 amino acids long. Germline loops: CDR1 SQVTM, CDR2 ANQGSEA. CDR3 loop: CSVGLDIGELFF. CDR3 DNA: TGCAGCGTTGGGCTAGACATCGGGGAGCTGTTTTTT.

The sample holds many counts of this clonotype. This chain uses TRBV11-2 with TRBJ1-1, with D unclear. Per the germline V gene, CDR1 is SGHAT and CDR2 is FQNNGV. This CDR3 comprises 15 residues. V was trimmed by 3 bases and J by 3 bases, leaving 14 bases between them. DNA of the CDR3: TGTGCCAGCAGCTTCGGACCGTATGGGCACACTGAAGCTTTCTTT. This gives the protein CASSFGPYGHTEAFF.

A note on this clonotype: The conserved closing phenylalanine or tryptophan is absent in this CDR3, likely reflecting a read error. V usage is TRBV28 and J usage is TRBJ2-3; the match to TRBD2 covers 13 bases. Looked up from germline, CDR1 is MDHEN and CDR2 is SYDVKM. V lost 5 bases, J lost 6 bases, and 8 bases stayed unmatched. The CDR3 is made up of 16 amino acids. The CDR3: CASSHRLAGGLDTQYL. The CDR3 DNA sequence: TGTGCCAGCAGTCACCGACTAGCGGGGGGCTTGGATACGCAGTATCTT.

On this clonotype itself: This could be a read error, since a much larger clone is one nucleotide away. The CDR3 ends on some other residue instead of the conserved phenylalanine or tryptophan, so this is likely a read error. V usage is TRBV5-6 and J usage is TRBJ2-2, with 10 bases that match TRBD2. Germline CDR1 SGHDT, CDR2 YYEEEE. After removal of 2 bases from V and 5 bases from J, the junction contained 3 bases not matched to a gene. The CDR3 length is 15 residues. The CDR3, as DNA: TGTGCCAGCAGCTTTCCTAGCGGGAGAACCGGGGAGCTGTTTTTA. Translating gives CASSFPSGRTGELFL.

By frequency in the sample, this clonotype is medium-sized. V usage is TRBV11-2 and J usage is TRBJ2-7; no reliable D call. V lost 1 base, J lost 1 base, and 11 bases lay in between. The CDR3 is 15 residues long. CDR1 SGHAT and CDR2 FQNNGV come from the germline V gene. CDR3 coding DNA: TGTGCCAGCAGCTTAGCATCGAGAGTATCCTACGAGCAGTACTTC. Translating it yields CASSLASRVSYEQYF. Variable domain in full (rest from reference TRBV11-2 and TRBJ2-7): EAGVAQSPRYKIIEKRQSVAFWCNPISGHATLYWYQQILGQGPKLLIQFQNNGVVDDSQLPKDRFSAERLKGVDSTLKIQPAKLEDSAVYLCASSLASRVSYEQYFGPGTRLTVT.

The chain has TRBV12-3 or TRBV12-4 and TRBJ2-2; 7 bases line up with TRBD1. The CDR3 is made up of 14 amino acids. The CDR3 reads CAISRQGNTGELFF. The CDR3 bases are TGTGCTATCAGTCGACAGGGGAACACCGGGGAGCTGTTTTTT.